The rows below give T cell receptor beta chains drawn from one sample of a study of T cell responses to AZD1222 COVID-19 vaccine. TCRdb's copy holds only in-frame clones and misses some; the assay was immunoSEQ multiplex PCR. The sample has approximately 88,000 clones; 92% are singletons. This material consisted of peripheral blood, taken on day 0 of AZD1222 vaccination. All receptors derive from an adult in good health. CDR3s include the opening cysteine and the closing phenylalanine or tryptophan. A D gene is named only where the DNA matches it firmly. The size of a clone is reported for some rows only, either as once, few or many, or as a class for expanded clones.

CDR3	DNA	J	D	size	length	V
CASSQDLSGGSYEQYF	TGTGCCAGCAGCCAAGATTTGAGCGGGGGTTCCTACGAGCAGTACTTC	TRBJ2-7	TRBD2	-	16	TRBV4-2
CAWSVHSFQVNSPLHF	TGTGCCTGGAGTGTACATTCCTTCCAGGTTAATTCACCCCTCCACTTT	TRBJ1-6	-	-	16	TRBV30
CASSPHPRDRGGDNEKLFF	TGTGCCAGCAGCCCTCATCCCCGGGACAGGGGGGGGGATAATGAAAAACTGTTTTTT	TRBJ1-4	TRBD1	-	19	TRBV9
CASSSRATSGGATKNIQYF	TGTGCCAGCAGCTCCCGAGCCACTAGCGGGGGCGCAACCAAAAACATTCAGTACTTC	TRBJ2-4	TRBD2	-	19	TRBV7-2
CASSVDGGRVADTQYF	TGTGCCAGCAGCGTGGATGGCGGGAGGGTTGCAGATACGCAGTATTTT	TRBJ2-3	TRBD2	-	16	TRBV9
CASSLDSGRAHEQFF	TGTGCCAGCAGCTTAGATTCCGGGAGGGCCCATGAGCAGTTCTTC	TRBJ2-1	TRBD2	-	15	TRBV7-9
CASSPGRGMKTGNTIYF	TGTGCCAGCAGCCCAGGAAGGGGGATGAAGACTGGAAACACCATATATTTT	TRBJ1-3	-	-	17	TRBV7-9
CATSRDRGRDEQYF	TGTGCCACCAGCAGAGACAGGGGGCGGGACGAGCAGTACTTC	TRBJ2-7	TRBD1	-	14	TRBV15
CASSQGTSGSGTGELFF	TGTGCCAGCAGCCAGGGGACTAGCGGGAGCGGCACCGGGGAGCTGTTTTTT	TRBJ2-2	TRBD2	-	17	TRBV3-1/TRBV3-2
CASSRTDDTSGELFF	TGTGCCAGCTCACGCACGGACGATACCTCCGGGGAGCTGTTTTTT	TRBJ2-2	-	few	15	TRBV18
CASSQGVGELFF	TGTGCCAGCAGCCAAGGGGTCGGGGAGCTGTTTTTT	TRBJ2-2	-	-	12	TRBV3-1/TRBV3-2
CASSPGAGAVDTQYF	TGTGCCAGCAGCCCCGGGGCGGGAGCGGTAGATACGCAGTATTTT	TRBJ2-3	TRBD2	-	15	TRBV7-9
CASSLQGNEQYF	TGCGCCAGCAGCCTTCAGGGAAACGAGCAGTACTTC	TRBJ2-7	-	-	12	TRBV5-1
CASSNRGNQPQHF	TGTGCCAGCAGCAACAGGGGGAATCAGCCCCAGCATTTT	TRBJ1-5	TRBD1	-	13	TRBV6-5
CASSLGFDFAGGGDEQYF	TGTGCCAGCAGCTTAGGGTTCGATTTCGCGGGAGGTGGCGACGAGCAGTACTTC	TRBJ2-7	TRBD2	few	18	TRBV7-2
CSVDYRRQETQYF	TGCAGCGTTGATTACAGGAGGCAAGAGACCCAGTACTTC	TRBJ2-5	-	-	13	TRBV29-1
CASSLVGSTFF	TGTGCCAGCAGCTTAGTCGGGAGTACTTTCTTT	TRBJ1-1	-	-	11	TRBV7-9
CASSLSSQETQYF	TGTGCCAGCAGTTTAAGCAGCCAAGAGACCCAGTACTTC	TRBJ2-5	-	-	13	TRBV28